Below are 19 T cell receptor beta chains sequenced from a single sample in a study of blood T cell repertoires in COVID-19. Here immunoSEQ multiplex PCR was the method, and the copy in TCRdb shows in-frame clones only, minus some. The sample has around 60,000 clones, about 83% seen once. The material sequenced was peripheral blood. These receptors came from a man aged 50-60 years with COVID-19, enrolled during active disease.

This clone has only a few counts. The chain employs TRBV7-9 and TRBJ2-6; 9 bases agree with TRBD2. V lost 4 bases to trimming and J lost 3 bases; unmatched junction nucleotides: 7. Germline loops: CDR1 SEHNR, CDR2 FQNEAQ (reference sequence). This CDR3 spans 17 amino acids. Here the CDR3 DNA reads TGTGCCAGCAGCTCGTTAGCGGGAGTGTATGGGGCCAACGTCCTGACTTTC. Translating gives CASSSLAGVYGANVLTF.

The chain couples TRBV5-1 to TRBJ2-1; 9 nucleotides line up with TRBD1. CDR3 length equals 17 residues. V lost 5 bases, J lost 4 bases, and 13 bases stayed unmatched. The germline gives CDR1 SGHRS, CDR2 YFSETQ. This CDR3 is CASSSPGQGLTYNEQFF. CDR3 sequence (DNA): TGCGCCAGCAGTTCTCCGGGACAGGGCCTTACTTACAATGAGCAGTTCTTC.

The rearrangement uses TRBV5-4 and TRBJ2-7; D gene unclear. Germline-derived CDR1 and CDR2 are SGHNT and YYREEE (reference sequence). Trimming left V 0 bases short and J 2 bases short, with 9 bases between. The CDR3 is 14 amino acids. For the CDR3, the DNA is TGTGCCAGCAGCTTGGATTTCGGTACCTACGAGCAGTACTTC. This sequence encodes CASSLDFGTYEQYF.

V and J are TRBV28 and TRBJ1-2, with 8 bases that match TRBD1. The length of the CDR3 is 16 residues. CDR1 and CDR2 from the germline V gene are MDHEN and SYDVKM. Trimming cost V 1 base and J 8 bases; bases outside gene matches: 12. CDR3 bases: TGTGCCAGCAGTTTATCTCCCGGACAGGGAACGCGGGGCTACACCTTC. Its translation: CASSLSPGQGTRGYTF.

This chain joins TRBV4-1 and TRBJ2-1, with 9 bases matching TRBD2. Germline V gene lookup returns CDR1 MGHRA and CDR2 YSYEKL. The junction had 16 bases not matched to a gene; V was cut back by 4 bases and J by 0 bases. The CDR3 has 20 amino acids. This chain's CDR3 is CASSLRLNSGRAGSYNEQFF. As DNA, the CDR3 is TGCGCCAGCAGCCTCCGTCTGAATAGCGGGAGAGCGGGCTCCTACAATGAGCAGTTCTTC.

This rearrangement joins TRBV18 to TRBJ2-3; D call uncertain. Trimming removed 2 bases at V and 2 bases at J, with 5 bases between. Germline CDR1 reads KGHSH; CDR2 reads LQKENI. This CDR3 region has 13 residues. CDR3 amino acids: CASSPSPTDTQYF. The CDR3 DNA reads as TGTGCCAGCTCACCAAGCCCCACAGATACGCAGTATTTT.

The chain carries TRBV10-3 and TRBJ2-7; TRBD2 is a possible D gene (5 bases). The germline V gene has CDR1 ENHRY and CDR2 SYGVKD. This CDR3 has 11 residues. V was clipped by 6 bases and J by 5 bases, with 8 bases between them. The CDR3 DNA reads as TGTGCCATCAGCTCCGGGGACGAGCAGTACTTC. This codes for CAISSGDEQYF.

V and J are TRBV5-5 and TRBJ2-7; D might be TRBD1 (5 bases). Trimming removed 3 bases at V and 3 bases at J, with 13 bases between. The CDR3 runs 14 residues. Germline V gene data show CDR1 as SGHKS and CDR2 as YYEKEE (reference sequence). CDR3 coding DNA: TGTGCCAGCAGCTCCCAGGGCCCTTTCTACGAGCAGTACTTC. This sequence encodes CASSSQGPFYEQYF.

This sequence joins TRBV10-1 and TRBJ2-7; 7 bases match TRBD1. Germline CDR1 reads WNHNN; CDR2 reads SYGVQD (reference sequence). With 6 bases clipped from V and 6 bases from J, the junction kept 8 bases outside the gene matches. This CDR3 has 13 residues. CDR3 protein: CASRRQGISEQYF. Here the CDR3 DNA reads TGCGCCAGCAGACGACAGGGAATAAGCGAGCAGTACTTC.

This clone was detected a few times. Different DNA sequences within this sample yield the same CDR3. J is TRBJ2-3 and V is TRBV11-2, with 12 nucleotides matching TRBD2. Germline CDR1 is SGHAT and CDR2 is FQNNGV. The junction had 3 bases not matched to a gene; V was cut back by 5 bases and J by 3 bases. CDR3 length equals 15 residues. This CDR3 reads CASSLAGGLTDTQYF. DNA of the CDR3: TGTGCCAGCAGCCTAGCGGGAGGGCTGACAGATACGCAGTATTTT.

The chain employs TRBV3-1 (or the pseudogene TRBV3-2) and TRBJ1-6; D is unresolved. The CDR3 is 14 residues long. V was shortened by 1 base and J by 5 bases, with 6 bases between the two germline ends. Germline lookup yields CDR1 LGHDT and CDR2 YNNKEL (reference sequence). The CDR3 DNA reads TGTGCCAGCAGCCAAGGGCCAGATAATTCACCCCTCCACTTT. Translated, it gives CASSQGPDNSPLHF.

This chain connects TRBV19 to TRBJ1-5; D not resolved. CDR3 length equals 15 residues. The ends were cut back, 7 bases at V and 2 bases at J, with 15 bases in the middle. The germline V gene encodes CDR1 LNHDA and CDR2 SQIVND (reference sequence). In DNA form, the CDR3 reads TGTGCCAGTAACGGCGGGAGAGTCGGCAATCAGCCCCAGCATTTT. Translating gives CASNGGRVGNQPQHF.

The chain carries TRBV24-1 and TRBJ2-1, with 8 bases lining up with TRBD1. CDR3 length: 16 amino acids. V trimming: 5 bases; J trimming: 2 bases; junction bases outside the gene matches: 7. Germline values: CDR1 KGHDR, CDR2 SFDVKD. The CDR3 nucleotides are TGTGCCACCAGTGGCCGGACAGGGCAAACCTACAATGAGCAGTTCTTC. The encoded protein is CATSGRTGQTYNEQFF.

V gene TRBV7-3 combines with J gene TRBJ2-7, with 13 bases identical to TRBD2. Trimming cost V 5 bases and J 5 bases; bases outside gene matches: 0. The CDR3 consists of 13 residues. Per germline, CDR1 SGHTA and CDR2 FQGTGA. CDR3 sequence (DNA): TGTGCCAGCAGCGGACTAGCGGGAGACGAGCAGTACTTC. It yields the protein CASSGLAGDEQYF. Looking up the rest from reference TRBV7-3 and TRBJ2-7 gives the full variable domain: GAGVSQTPSNKVTEKGKYVELRCDPISGHTALYWYRQSLGQGPEFLIYFQGTGAADDSGLPNDRFFAVRPEGSVSTLKIQRTERGDSAVYLCASSGLAGDEQYFGPGTRLTVT.

This clone was observed a few times. This chain uses TRBV9 with TRBJ1-6, with 7 positions matching TRBD1. This CDR3 has 15 amino acids. Trimming took 3 bases from V and 5 from J; bases not matched to a gene: 5. The germline V gene has CDR1 SGDLS and CDR2 YYNGEE. The CDR3 protein is CASSAGGQNNSPLHF. CDR3 sequence (DNA): TGTGCCAGCAGCGCCGGGGGACAGAATAATTCACCCCTCCACTTT.

The genes are TRBV10-3 and TRBJ1-2; D gene uncertain. CDR1 and CDR2 (germline): ENHRY, SYGVKD. The CDR3 totals 14 residues. V gave up 2 bases and J gave up 0 bases, with 7 bases separating them. CDR3 DNA: TGTGCCATCAGTGAGGGCACCGCTAACTATGGCTACACCTTC. Its protein is CAISEGTANYGYTF.

A remark on this clone: A read error may account for a junction end that differs from germline. The chain uses TRBV15 and TRBJ1-1; D unclear. The CDR3 covers 13 residues. The germline CDR1 and CDR2 sequences are LNHNV and YYDKDF (reference sequence). The CDR3 sequence: CATSRDGYTEAFF. The DNA of the CDR3 is TGTGCCACCAGTAGAGACGGGTACACTGAAGCTTTCTTT.

In nucleotides, the CDR3 is TGCGCCAGCCGGACTGGGGATAATTCACCCCTCCACTTT. It yields the protein CASRTGDNSPLHF. The chain joins TRBV10-2 to TRBJ1-6; D is uncertain. Trimming removed 8 bases from V and 5 bases from J, with 10 bases in between. The V gene's germline CDR1 is WSHSY and CDR2 SAAADI. This CDR3 is 13 amino acids long.

The chain couples TRBV2 to TRBJ2-3; no clear D. Germline V gene data show CDR1 as SNHLY and CDR2 as FYNNEI. The CDR3 sequence is 14 residues long. V lost 4 bases and J 6 bases, leaving 14 bases between the germline ends. The CDR3 here is CASSVGHGSDTQYF. As DNA, the CDR3 is TGTGCCAGCAGTGTTGGCCACGGGTCGGATACGCAGTATTTT.